The 3 T cell receptor beta chains listed next were all sequenced from one sample in a study of T-cell memory formation after mild COVID-19. TCRdb reprocessed the 5' RACE reads via MiXCR and lists one record per CDR3 protein. This sample carries 150,000 to 200,000 distinct CDR3 sequences, around a tenth of them seen once, and the ten largest clones take 3.5% to 4.5%. The specimen sequenced was PBMCs or a T cell subset sorted from them (not recorded which). The receptor set was obtained from a man between 18 and 29 years old who had mild COVID-19 (a few samples of this study predate the infection). Cell type and time point are not known.

This clonotype was observed at least ten times. The chain couples TRBV5-1 to TRBJ2-4, with no clear D. The CDR3 totals 13 residues. From germline, CDR1 is SGHRS and CDR2 YFSETQ. Trimming pared 0 bases from V and 6 bases from J, leaving 7 bases between. The CDR3 DNA reads TGCGCCAGCAGCTTGGGTTGGGGAAACATTCAGTACTTC. Residues: CASSLGWGNIQYF.

This clonotype was seen more than once but under ten times. This CDR3 is CASSLTYF. CDR3 in DNA: TGTGCCAGCAGCTTAACCTATTTT. This chain links TRBV7-9 with TRBJ2-3; D remains ambiguous. V was trimmed by 2 bases and J by 15 bases, leaving 3 bases between them. The germline gives CDR1 SEHNR, CDR2 FQNEAQ (reference sequence). The CDR3 covers 8 residues.

This clonotype was observed many times. The chain recombines TRBV5-1 with TRBJ2-5, with 8 bases identical to TRBD2. CDR1 is SGHRS and CDR2 is YFSETQ in the germline V gene. The CDR3 runs 15 residues. V was pared by 4 bases and J by 4 bases, with 9 bases of the junction left unmatched. Written as DNA, the CDR3 is TGCGCCAGCAGCATGGGACTAGTGAGTGGAGAGACCCAGTACTTC. As protein: CASSMGLVSGETQYF.